What follows are 30 T cell receptor beta chains derived from one specimen sequenced in a study of patients and donors after allogeneic stem cell transplantation (TCRdb year 2020). The method behind the library was RT-PCR. TCRdb shows the sequencer as NextSeq 550. Using fastp at Q25 and MiXCR, TCRdb reprocessed the public reads and kept productive beta chains. A single entry per CDR3 protein holds the most common genes and DNA from its merged rows. A total of over 130,000 distinct CDR3 sequences appear in this sample, about two fifths of them only once. The ten largest clonotypes hold about 50% of the sample. The sequencing sample was made of blood, either unsorted or a sorted T cell fraction (not recorded which). The receptors stem from a human donor who was either an allogeneic HSCT recipient or a stem cell or donor lymphocyte infusion donor (not recorded which). It is not recorded whose cells these are; they may come from a transplant donor.

This clonotype was recorded a few times. The gene calls are TRBV12-3 or TRBV12-4 and TRBJ1-1, with D perhaps matching TRBD1 (5 bases). The ends were cut back, 5 bases at V and 6 bases at J, with 13 bases in the middle. This CDR3 has 13 amino acids. The CDR3 is CASSPGVGAEAFF. CDR3 nucleotide sequence: TGTGCCAGCAGTCCCGGGGTAGGGGCTGAAGCTTTCTTT.

In regard to this clonotype: The junction departs from the called germline gene at one end, perhaps through a read error. This sequence joins TRBV4-2 and TRBJ1-2; possible D gene TRBD1, 6 bases. Germline V gives CDR1 LGHNA, CDR2 YNFKEQ. CDR3 length: 11 amino acids. The CDR3 here is CASGPGQRLAF. The CDR3, as DNA: TGTGCCAGCGGACCGGGACAAAGGTTGGCCTTC.

The chain recombines TRBV4-2 with TRBJ2-7, with 15 bases aligning to TRBD2. The CDR3 spans 17 residues. With 4 bases clipped from V and 1 base from J, the junction kept 5 bases outside the gene matches. Germline loops: CDR1 LGHNA, CDR2 YNFKEQ. CDR3 protein: CASSRGLAGGRSYEQYF. The CDR3 DNA is TGTGCCAGCAGCCGGGGACTAGCGGGGGGACGTTCCTACGAGCAGTACTTC.

In this sample, this clonotype turned up a few times. The V gene is TRBV4-3, the J gene TRBJ2-5, with D perhaps matching TRBD1 (6 bases). Per germline, CDR1 LGHNA and CDR2 YSLEER. V was trimmed by 1 base and J by 5 bases, leaving 11 bases between them. The CDR3 covers 14 residues. The CDR3 region is CASSQGGLGETQYF. The CDR3 DNA is TGCGCCAGCAGCCAAGGGGGGCTGGGGGAGACCCAGTACTTC.

This clonotype was detected only a few times. The chain is built from TRBV12-3 or TRBV12-4 and TRBJ2-3, with 12 positions matching TRBD2. This CDR3 contains 18 residues. The J segment lost 2 bases and the V segment lost 3 bases, leaving 9 bases of the junction unmatched. The CDR3 here is CASSLALAGGEITDTQYF. The CDR3 DNA is TGTGCCAGCAGTTTGGCCCTAGCGGGGGGGGAAATCACAGATACGCAGTATTTT.

The genes are TRBV5-5 and TRBJ2-7; perhaps D is TRBD1 or TRBD2 (5 bases each). Between the trimmed V and J ends, which lost 2 bases and 0 bases, there was a span of 15 bases. CDR3 length equals 16 residues. Looked up from germline, CDR1 is SGHKS and CDR2 is YYEKEE (reference sequence). CDR3 region: CASSLDGTDLSYEQYV. The CDR3 DNA follows: TGTGCCAGCAGCTTAGATGGGACCGACCTCTCCTACGAGCAGTACGTC.

This chain uses TRBV2 with TRBJ1-4; no clear D gene. CDR1 and CDR2 (germline): SNHLY, FYNNEI. V was shortened by 4 bases and J by 8 bases, with 17 bases between the two germline ends. This CDR3 region has 15 residues. CDR3 bases: TGTGCCAGCAGTGCCCCGGGTCATACGAGGGAAAAACTGTTTTTT. Translation gives CASSAPGHTREKLFF.

This clonotype showed up just a few times. The rearrangement links TRBV9 to TRBJ2-7, with TRBD2 matching 7 bases. The length of the CDR3 is 17 residues. Unmatched junction bases numbered 10, after V lost 0 bases and J lost 1 base. Germline V gene data show CDR1 as SGDLS and CDR2 as YYNGEE. The DNA for the CDR3 is TGTGCCAGCAGCGTAGAGATTAGGGGAGGGGTGTCCTACGAGCAGTACGTC. This encodes CASSVEIRGGVSYEQYV.

The chain couples TRBV5-6 to TRBJ1-5; D possibly corresponds to TRBD1 (6 bases). V gave up 0 bases and J gave up 5 bases, with 12 bases separating them. CDR3 size: 15 residues. Per germline, CDR1 SGHDT and CDR2 YYEEEE. CDR3 bases: TGTGCCAGCAGCTTGGGCAGGGGTTACGATCAGCCCCAGCATTTT. This gives the protein CASSLGRGYDQPQHF.

A few counts support this clonotype. V gene TRBV20-1 combines with J gene TRBJ1-1, with D uncertain. V shed 1 base and J shed 1 base, with 4 bases lying between them. The CDR3 sequence is 12 residues long. The germline V gene has CDR1 DFQATT and CDR2 SNEGSKA (reference sequence). Here the CDR3 DNA reads TGCAGTGCTAGAGCAGGGAACACTGAAGCTTTCTTT. This translates into CSARAGNTEAFF.

The rearrangement joins TRBV27 to TRBJ1-2; D is ambiguous. Germline V gene lookup returns CDR1 MNHEY and CDR2 SMNVEV (reference sequence). V was pared by 7 bases and J by 4 bases, with 10 bases between. This CDR3 is 12 amino acids long. The CDR3 here is CASTPAGYGYTF. DNA of the CDR3: TGTGCCAGCACCCCTGCTGGCTATGGCTACACCTTC.

The chain recombines TRBV28 with TRBJ1-6; D unclear. The CDR3 contains 16 residues. Germline V gene lookup returns CDR1 MDHEN and CDR2 SYDVKM. V lost 1 base and J 0 bases, leaving 7 bases between the germline ends. CDR3 residues: CASSLSPSSYNSPLHF. The CDR3 DNA is TGTGCCAGCAGTTTATCTCCGAGCTCCTATAATTCACCCCTCCACTTT.

This clonotype was picked up a small number of times. This rearrangement joins TRBV5-1 to TRBJ1-2; perhaps TRBD1 as D (5 bases). Germline CDR1 and CDR2: SGHRS and YFSETQ. This CDR3 contains 12 residues. Trimming shortened V by 4 bases and J by 8 bases, and 12 bases separated the two germline ends. The CDR3, as DNA: TGCGCCAGCAGCGCCTCAGGGAAGGGCTACACCTTC. As protein: CASSASGKGYTF.

The sample holds one count of this clonotype. The rearrangement links TRBV9 to TRBJ1-2; D unclear. CDR1 and CDR2 from the germline V gene are SGDLS and YYNGEE. V gave up 4 bases and J gave up 8 bases, with 27 bases separating them. The CDR3 length is 17 residues. For the CDR3, the DNA is TGTGCCAGCAGCTTAACTTTACCGGGCCTAAATTCGGCAGGCTACACCTTC. Protein product: CASSLTLPGLNSAGYTF.

Only a few counts were recorded for this clonotype. This sequence joins TRBV28 and TRBJ1-2, with 10 bases matching TRBD1. The CDR3 is made up of 13 amino acids. V gave up 7 bases and J gave up 6 bases; unmatched junction bases: 5. Germline V CDR1 and CDR2: MDHEN, SYDVKM. This CDR3 reads CASNGDRGNGYTF. DNA for the CDR3: TGTGCCAGCAATGGGGACAGGGGAAATGGCTACACCTTC.

This chain links TRBV2 with TRBJ2-7; no firm D call. Germline CDR1 reads SNHLY; CDR2 reads FYNNEI. Trimming took 0 bases from V and 3 from J, leaving 3 bases between them. The CDR3 totals 12 residues. Here the CDR3 DNA reads TGTGCCAGCAGTGAAGCTGGCTACGAGCAGTACTTC. It is translated as CASSEAGYEQYF. The complete variable domain, with remaining parts taken from reference TRBV2 and TRBJ2-7, reads EPEVTQTPSHQVTQMGQEVILRCVPISNHLYFYWYRQILGQKVEFLVSFYNNEISEKSEIFDDQFSVERPDGSNFTLKIRSTKLEDSAMYFCASSEAGYEQYFGPGTRLTVT.

The table lists this clonotype with a few counts. The rearrangement joins TRBV5-5 to TRBJ1-4; TRBD1 matches 7 bases. The CDR3 is made up of 15 amino acids. The ends lost 0 bases at V and 5 bases at J; junction bases unmatched: 4. Per the germline V gene, CDR1 is SGHKS and CDR2 is YYEKEE (reference sequence). The CDR3 nucleotides are TGTGCCAGCAGCTTGGGGGCAGGGGGAAATGAAAAACTGTTTTTT. It is translated as CASSLGAGGNEKLFF.

The chain is built from TRBV3-1 and TRBJ1-4, with TRBD1 identical over 7 bases. CDR1 is LGHDT, CDR2 YNNKEL, per germline (reference sequence). This CDR3 contains 15 residues. The V and J ends lost 0 bases and 8 bases, in that order; junction bases with no gene match: 6. In DNA form, the CDR3 reads TGTGCCAGCAGCCAAGATCAGGGACAGCTCGAAAAACTGTTTTTT. Its translation: CASSQDQGQLEKLFF.

The V and J genes are TRBV18 and TRBJ2-3, with a weak D call TRBD2 (6 bases). The CDR3 has 14 residues. Trimming took off 2 bases at V and 4 bases at J, with 10 bases between the two ends. Germline CDR1 KGHSH, CDR2 LQKENI. The CDR3 here is CASSPDGTSDTQYF. The CDR3, as DNA: TGTGCCAGCTCACCAGACGGGACTTCAGATACGCAGTATTTT.

This clonotype came up many times. The V and J genes are TRBV12-3 or TRBV12-4 and TRBJ1-2; D call uncertain. Trimming pared 0 bases from V and 6 bases from J, leaving 5 bases between. CDR3 length equals 12 residues. The CDR3: CASSLARDGYTF. CDR3 nucleotide sequence: TGTGCCAGCAGTTTAGCAAGGGATGGCTACACCTTC.

This clonotype was seen a handful of times. The chain recombines TRBV12-3 or TRBV12-4 with TRBJ2-2; D is perhaps TRBD2 (5 bases). V was trimmed by 5 bases and J by 4 bases, leaving 14 bases between them. This CDR3 region has 15 residues. CDR3 sequence (DNA): TGTGCCAGCAGTCCACTAGGACCCATCACCGGGGAGCTGTTTTTT. It codes for CASSPLGPITGELFF.

The chain uses TRBV4-2 and TRBJ2-5; 8 nucleotides line up with TRBD1. The CDR3 loop spans 15 amino acids. V shed 2 bases and J 5 bases; nucleotides not matched to a gene: 7. Germline CDR1 LGHNA, CDR2 YNFKEQ. CDR3 in DNA: TGTGCCAGCAGCCAAAGGCAGGGGGCGGGGGAGACCCAGTACTTC. This translates into CASSQRQGAGETQYF.

The gene calls are TRBV6-2 or TRBV6-3 and TRBJ2-7; 7 nucleotides line up with TRBD2. Germline lookup yields CDR1 MNHEY and CDR2 SVGEGT. The V segment lost 5 bases and the J segment 5 bases; nucleotides outside the gene matches: 9. CDR3 size: 14 residues. CDR3 amino acids: CASSPRTSSNEQYF. DNA of the CDR3: TGTGCCAGCAGTCCCCGGACTAGTAGCAACGAGCAGTACTTC.

This clonotype was seen more than once but under ten times. The CDR3 region is CASSIGTVAGNTIYF. CDR3 nucleotides: TGTGCCAGCAGCATTGGGACAGTGGCTGGAAACACCATATATTTT. The chain links TRBV9 to TRBJ1-3; the match to TRBD1 covers 7 bases. The ends lost 4 bases at V and 2 bases at J; junction bases unmatched: 6. The germline gives CDR1 SGDLS, CDR2 YYNGEE. CDR3 length: 15 amino acids.

The chain recombines TRBV15 with TRBJ1-4, with 10 bases matching TRBD1. The V gene end was trimmed by 8 bases and the J gene end by 8 bases; junction bases not matched to a gene: 8. The CDR3 spans 14 residues. The germline gives CDR1 LNHNV, CDR2 YYDKDF (reference sequence). This CDR3 is CATGRQGAREKLFF. CDR3 nucleotides: TGTGCCACCGGAAGACAGGGGGCTAGGGAAAAACTGTTTTTT.

The V gene is TRBV12-3 or TRBV12-4, the J gene TRBJ2-7; D may be TRBD1 or TRBD2 (5 bases each). CDR3 length equals 11 residues. Trimming shortened V by 5 bases and J by 11 bases, and 13 bases separated the two germline ends. This chain's CDR3 is CASSPGTLKYF. The CDR3 DNA reads TGTGCCAGCAGTCCCGGGACGCTTAAGTACTTC.

This chain connects TRBV5-1 to TRBJ2-7; TRBD2 matches 11 bases. This CDR3 spans 15 amino acids. Germline lookup yields CDR1 SGHRS and CDR2 YFSETQ. Trimming cost V 4 bases and J 3 bases; bases outside gene matches: 6. This CDR3 reads CASSRSSGGHYEQYV. The CDR3 DNA reads as TGCGCCAGCAGCAGATCTAGCGGGGGGCACTACGAGCAGTACGTC.

This clonotype was seen a few times. This rearrangement joins TRBV15 to TRBJ1-3; D is unresolved. CDR3 size: 15 residues. Trimming stripped 0 bases from V and 8 bases from J, with 14 bases between. Per the germline V gene, CDR1 is LNHNV and CDR2 is YYDKDF (reference sequence). The CDR3 DNA is TGTGCCACCAGCAGAGATCCGACTCCCCGGGACACCATATATTTT. Its translation is CATSRDPTPRDTIYF.

This clonotype was counted between two and nine times. DNA for the CDR3: TGCAGTGCTTTAGACAGGGTCAATGAGCAGTTCTTC. Translating gives CSALDRVNEQFF. The chain links TRBV20-1 to TRBJ2-1; TRBD1 agrees at 7 bases. The germline V gene has CDR1 DFQATT and CDR2 SNEGSKA (reference sequence). Trimming removed 5 bases from V and 6 bases from J; junction bases left unmatched: 4. This CDR3 is 12 amino acids long.

The rearrangement uses TRBV4-3 and TRBJ1-4; TRBD1 aligns across 12 bases. Germline-derived CDR1 and CDR2 are LGHNA and YSLEER. The CDR3 is 15 residues long. The V segment lost 3 bases and the J segment 10 bases; nucleotides outside the gene matches: 6. CDR3 sequence: CASSQLGQGAGKLFF. For the CDR3, the DNA is TGCGCCAGCAGCCAGCTGGGACAGGGGGCAGGAAAACTGTTTTTT.